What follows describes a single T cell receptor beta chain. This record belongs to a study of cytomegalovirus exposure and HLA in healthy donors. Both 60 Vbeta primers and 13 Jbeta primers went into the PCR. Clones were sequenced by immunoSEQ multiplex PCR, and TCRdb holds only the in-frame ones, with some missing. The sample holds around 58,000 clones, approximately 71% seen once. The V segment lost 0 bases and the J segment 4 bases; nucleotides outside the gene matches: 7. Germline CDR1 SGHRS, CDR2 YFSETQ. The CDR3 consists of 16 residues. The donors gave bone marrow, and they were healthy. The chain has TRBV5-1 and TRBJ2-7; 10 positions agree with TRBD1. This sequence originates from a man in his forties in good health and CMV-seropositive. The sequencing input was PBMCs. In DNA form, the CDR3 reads TGCGCCAGCAGCTTGGGGCCGACAGGGGGCAGATACGAGCAGTACTTC. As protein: CASSLGPTGGRYEQYF.